Listed below are T cell receptor beta chains from one sample, sequenced in a study of T cell repertoires in cytomegalovirus infection. Their antigens are not known. From the reads, TCRdb called clonotypes with MiXCR, one entry per CDR3 protein. The top ten clones hold about 18% of a sample with 550,000 to 850,000 distinct CDR3 sequences, roughly 33% of them seen once. This material consisted of cultured PBMCs, taken from culture after CMV antigen stimulation. The receptor source for this set is a human donor in good health (CMV status not recorded). Some clones in this sample may be carry-over from other donors' samples. Both conserved end residues are part of each CDR3. A D gene is named only where the DNA matches it firmly. The size of a clone is reported for some rows only, either as once, few or many, or as a class for expanded clones.

v_call,clone_size,cdr3_length,d_call,j_call,cdr3_nt,cdr3_aa
TRBV2,NA,13,NA,TRBJ2-3,TGTGCCAGCAAGGCGGAAAGCACAGATACGCAGTATTTT,CASKAESTDTQYF
TRBV29-1,once,13,NA,TRBJ2-1,TGCAGCGTTGAAGAGCGACAGATCAATGAGCAGTTCTTC,CSVEERQINEQFF
TRBV6-1,NA,15,NA,TRBJ1-5,TGTGCCAGCAGCTCCAGGGGCGAAGGCAATCAGCCCCAGCATTTT,CASSSRGEGNQPQHF
TRBV6-2/TRBV6-3,NA,15,NA,TRBJ1-1,TGTGCCAGCAGTTACTCCTGGGAACAGAACACTGAAGCTTTCTTT,CASSYSWEQNTEAFF
TRBV2,NA,13,NA,TRBJ1-3,TGTGCCAGCATTACAGTCCCGGGAAACACCATATATTTT,CASITVPGNTIYF
TRBV7-9,NA,17,NA,TRBJ2-2,TGTGCCAGCAGCTCCGGGCAGTGGACGGCATTCACCGGGGAGCTGTTTTTT,CASSSGQWTAFTGELFF
TRBV7-9,NA,14,NA,TRBJ2-1,TGTGCCAGCAGCTCGCCGGGGCAGTACAATGAGCAGTTCTTC,CASSSPGQYNEQFF
TRBV4-1,NA,14,NA,TRBJ2-3,TGCGCCAGCAGCCCACGGGGCAGGTCGGATACGCAGTATTTT,CASSPRGRSDTQYF
TRBV7-2,few,16,NA,TRBJ2-5,TGTGCCAGCAGCTTAGTCTCGCGGGGGCTCCAAGAGACCCAGTACTTC,CASSLVSRGLQETQYF
TRBV6-1,NA,12,NA,TRBJ1-2,TGTGCCAGCAGTGAAGGGCGGACAGCCTACACCTTC,CASSEGRTAYTF
TRBV11-2,NA,14,NA,TRBJ1-5,TGTGCCAGCAGCTTTACTTCAGGAGATCAGCCCCAGCATTTT,CASSFTSGDQPQHF
TRBV6-1,NA,14,NA,TRBJ2-7,TGTGCCAGCAGTATGCAGAGCAACTCCTACGAGCAGTACTTC,CASSMQSNSYEQYF
TRBV7-8,NA,15,NA,TRBJ2-1,TGTGCCAGCAGCTCGGAACGGGGGTCTTTTTGGGAGCAGTTCTTC,CASSSERGSFWEQFF
TRBV3-1,few,15,NA,TRBJ1-5,TGTGCCAGCAGCCAAGCCGGGCGCCCCAATCAGCCCCAGCATTTT,CASSQAGRPNQPQHF
TRBV7-6,few,15,NA,TRBJ2-7,TGTGCCAGCAGCGCACAAGCGGTCGGCTCCTACGAGCAGTACTTC,CASSAQAVGSYEQYF
TRBV20-1,NA,12,NA,TRBJ2-3,TGCAGTGCTAGCGGGGCCACAGATACGCAGTATTTT,CSASGATDTQYF
TRBV28,few,14,TRBD2,TRBJ2-5,TGTGCCAGCAGCTTACGACTAGCGGGGGGGACCCAGTACTTC,CASSLRLAGGTQYF
TRBV4-1,NA,17,NA,TRBJ2-7,TGCGCCAGCAGCCAAGTTTCCAACTTGCCACTCCTTAGGGAGCAGTACTTC,CASSQVSNLPLLREQYF
TRBV7-8,NA,16,NA,TRBJ1-1,TGTGCCAGCAGCTTGGGGCAGCGGACCAAGAACACTGAAGCTTTCTTT,CASSLGQRTKNTEAFF
TRBV10-3,NA,12,NA,TRBJ2-5,TGTGCCATCAGTGACAGGGAACAGACCCAGTACTTC,CAISDREQTQYF
TRBV6-2/TRBV6-3,few,18,TRBD1,TRBJ2-7,TGTGCCAGCAGTTACCCCCGGACAGGCAAACTTCGCTACTACGAGCAGTACTTC,CASSYPRTGKLRYYEQYF
TRBV20-1,few,14,TRBD1,TRBJ2-7,TGCAGTGCTAGAGATGTGACAGGGAGCTACGAGCAGTACTTC,CSARDVTGSYEQYF
TRBV3-1,NA,14,TRBD1,TRBJ2-3,TGTGCCAGCAGCCATGGGACAGCCACAGATACGCAGTATTTT,CASSHGTATDTQYF
TRBV7-6,once,22,TRBD2,TRBJ2-1,TGTGCCAGCAGCTCAGACAGGCCGGGACTAGCGGATTCGCAGAGCTCCTACAATGAGCAGTTCTTC,CASSSDRPGLADSQSSYNEQFF
TRBV7-2,many,19,TRBD1,TRBJ1-4,TGTGCCAGCAGCTCTAGACAGGGGGCGAGGTCTGCAACTAATGAAAAACTGTTTTTT,CASSSRQGARSATNEKLFF
TRBV3-1,NA,17,NA,TRBJ1-6,TGTGCCAGCAGTTATAGACGGGAGAGCTCCTATAATTCACCCCTCCACTTT,CASSYRRESSYNSPLHF
TRBV7-8,many,15,NA,TRBJ1-4,TGTGCCAGCAGCCCCGGGTTTTCAACTAATGAAAAACTGTTTTTT,CASSPGFSTNEKLFF
TRBV30,NA,11,NA,TRBJ2-1,TGTGCCTGGAGTATAGCGTCTGAGCAGTTCTTC,CAWSIASEQFF
TRBV19,NA,18,TRBD2,TRBJ2-2,TGTGCCAGTAGTAGGCGCGGACTAGCGGGACCCAACACCGGGGAGCTGTTTTTT,CASSRRGLAGPNTGELFF
TRBV7-6,NA,16,TRBD1,TRBJ2-1,TGTGCCAGCAGCTTAGAGTTCGGGACAGGGTTTGATGAGCAGTTCTTC,CASSLEFGTGFDEQFF
TRBV7-1,NA,13,NA,TRBJ2-2,TGTGCCAGCAGCTCCTTTGCGACCGGGGAGCTGTTTTTT,CASSSFATGELFF
TRBV23-1,NA,16,TRBD1,TRBJ2-2,TGCGCCAGCAGTCGGACAGGGAATTCGAACACCGGGGAGCTGTTTTTT,CASSRTGNSNTGELFF
TRBV2,NA,13,NA,TRBJ1-5,TGTGCCAGCAGTGTACAGGCACATCAGCCCCAGCATTTT,CASSVQAHQPQHF
TRBV6-2/TRBV6-3,few,13,NA,TRBJ2-1,TGTGCCAGCAGTTATACCAAGGACCACGGGCAGTTCTTC,CASSYTKDHGQFF
TRBV27,NA,14,NA,TRBJ1-5,TGTGCCAGCAGTTACCCTGAAAGGGGTCAGCCCCAGCATTTT,CASSYPERGQPQHF
TRBV19,NA,14,NA,TRBJ2-2,TGTGCCAGTAGTATAGCTGGAGACACCGGGGAGCTGTTTTTT,CASSIAGDTGELFF
TRBV7-2,many,13,NA,TRBJ2-7,TGTGCCAGCAGCCCTTGGGGGCCCTACGAGCAGTACTTC,CASSPWGPYEQYF
TRBV7-2,few,15,NA,TRBJ1-5,TGTGCCAGCAGCTTAGGGCAGGGTTTCTTTCAGCCCCAGCATTTT,CASSLGQGFFQPQHF
TRBV7-2,many,14,NA,TRBJ1-5,TGTGCCAGCAGCCCCCTGATTAGCAATCAGCCCCAGCATTTT,CASSPLISNQPQHF
TRBV7-2,NA,16,TRBD1,TRBJ2-7,TGTGCCAGCAGCCCCCACGGACAGGGAGGATCCTACGAGCAGTACTTC,CASSPHGQGGSYEQYF
TRBV4-1,few,15,NA,TRBJ2-3,TGCGCCAGCAGCCAGGGCAGTTGGGGCACAGATACGCAGTATTTT,CASSQGSWGTDTQYF